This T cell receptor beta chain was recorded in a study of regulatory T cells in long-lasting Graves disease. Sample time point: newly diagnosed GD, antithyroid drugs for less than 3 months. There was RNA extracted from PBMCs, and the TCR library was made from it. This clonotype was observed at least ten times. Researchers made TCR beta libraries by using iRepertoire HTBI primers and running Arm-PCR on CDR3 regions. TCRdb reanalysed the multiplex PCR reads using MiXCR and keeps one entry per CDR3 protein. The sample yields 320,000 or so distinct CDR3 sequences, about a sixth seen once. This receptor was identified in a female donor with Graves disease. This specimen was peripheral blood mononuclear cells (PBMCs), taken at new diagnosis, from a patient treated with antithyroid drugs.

The CDR3, as DNA: TGTGCCACCCTCAGGGGAACCGGGGAGCTGTTTTTT. Translating gives CATLRGTGELFF. The chain combines TRBV6-2 or TRBV6-3 with TRBJ2-2; TRBD1 is a possible D gene (6 bases). This CDR3 has 12 amino acids. CDR1 is MNHEY and CDR2 is SVGEGT in the germline V gene. Trimming took off 10 bases at V and 5 bases at J, with 11 bases between the two ends.